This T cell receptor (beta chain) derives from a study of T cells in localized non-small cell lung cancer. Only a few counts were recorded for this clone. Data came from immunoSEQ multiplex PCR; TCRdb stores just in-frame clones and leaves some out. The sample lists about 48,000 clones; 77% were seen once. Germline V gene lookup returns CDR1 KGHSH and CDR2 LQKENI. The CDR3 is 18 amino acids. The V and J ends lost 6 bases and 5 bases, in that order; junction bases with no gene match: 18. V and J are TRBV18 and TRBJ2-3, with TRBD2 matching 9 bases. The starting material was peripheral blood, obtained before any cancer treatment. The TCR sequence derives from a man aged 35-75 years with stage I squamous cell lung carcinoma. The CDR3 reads CASSPGLAGLRLQDTQYF. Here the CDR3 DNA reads TGTGCCAGCTCCCCAGGCCTAGCGGGGCTAAGACTACAAGATACGCAGTATTTT.